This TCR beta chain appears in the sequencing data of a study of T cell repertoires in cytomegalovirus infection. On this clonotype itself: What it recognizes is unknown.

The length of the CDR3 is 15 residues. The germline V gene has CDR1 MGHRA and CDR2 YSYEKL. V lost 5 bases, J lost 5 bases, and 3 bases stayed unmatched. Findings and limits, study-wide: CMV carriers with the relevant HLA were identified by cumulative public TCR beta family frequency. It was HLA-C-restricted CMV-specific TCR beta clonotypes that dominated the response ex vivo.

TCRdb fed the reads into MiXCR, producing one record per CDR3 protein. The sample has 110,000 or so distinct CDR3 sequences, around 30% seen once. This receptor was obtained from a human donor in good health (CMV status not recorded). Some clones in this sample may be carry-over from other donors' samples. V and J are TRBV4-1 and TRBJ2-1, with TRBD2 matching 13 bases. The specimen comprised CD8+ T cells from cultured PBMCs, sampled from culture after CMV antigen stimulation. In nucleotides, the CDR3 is TGCGCCAGCAGCACGACTAGCGGGGGGAACAATGAGCAGTTCTTC. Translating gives CASSTTSGGNNEQFF.